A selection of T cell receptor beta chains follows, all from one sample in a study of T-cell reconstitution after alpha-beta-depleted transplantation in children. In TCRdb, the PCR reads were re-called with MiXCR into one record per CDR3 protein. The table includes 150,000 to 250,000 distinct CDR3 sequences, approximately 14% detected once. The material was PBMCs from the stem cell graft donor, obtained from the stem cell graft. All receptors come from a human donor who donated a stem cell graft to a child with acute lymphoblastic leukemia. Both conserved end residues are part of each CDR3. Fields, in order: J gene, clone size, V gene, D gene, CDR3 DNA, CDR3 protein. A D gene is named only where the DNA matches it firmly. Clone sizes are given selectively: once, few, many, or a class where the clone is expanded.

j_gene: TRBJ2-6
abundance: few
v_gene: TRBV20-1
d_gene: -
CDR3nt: TGCAGTGCCACCCCAGGCTTGAGCTCTGGGGCCAACGTCCTGACTTTC
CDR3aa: CSATPGLSSGANVLTF

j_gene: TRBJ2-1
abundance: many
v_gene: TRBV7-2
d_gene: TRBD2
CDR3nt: TGTGCCAGCAGCTCAAAAGCGGGACGTAAACGGGATGAGCAGTTCTTC
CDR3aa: CASSSKAGRKRDEQFF

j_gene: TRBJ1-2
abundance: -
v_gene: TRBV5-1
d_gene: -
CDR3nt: TGCGCCAGCAGCTTGCTTATGGCAGACGACTATGGCTACACCTTC
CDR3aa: CASSLLMADDYGYTF

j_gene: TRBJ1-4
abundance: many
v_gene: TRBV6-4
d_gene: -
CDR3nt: TGTGCCAGCGCCGCCGGGGCCCCCACTATCCGGGGAGGTGGTGAAAAACTGTTTTTT
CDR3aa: CASAAGAPTIRGGGEKLFF

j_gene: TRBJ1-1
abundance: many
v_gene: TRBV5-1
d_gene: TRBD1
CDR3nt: TGCGCCAGCAGTTGGGAACAGGGGGGCACTGAAGCTTTCTTT
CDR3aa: CASSWEQGGTEAFF

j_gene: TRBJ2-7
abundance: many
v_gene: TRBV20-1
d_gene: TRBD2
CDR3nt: TGCAGTGCTGTCCTCGAGACTAGCGGCTCCTACGAGCAGTACTTC
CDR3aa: CSAVLETSGSYEQYF

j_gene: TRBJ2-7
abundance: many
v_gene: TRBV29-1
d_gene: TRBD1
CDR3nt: TGCAGCGTTTTGGGACAGGAAACCTACGAGCAGTACTTC
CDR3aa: CSVLGQETYEQYF

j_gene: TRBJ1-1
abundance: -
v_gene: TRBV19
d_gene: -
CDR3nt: TGTGCCAGTAGTCCCAAGGGAGGGTTGGACACTGAAGCTTTCTTT
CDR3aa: CASSPKGGLDTEAFF

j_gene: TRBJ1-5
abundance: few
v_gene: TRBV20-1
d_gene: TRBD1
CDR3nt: TGCAGTGCTTCCCGACAGGGAAATCAGCCCCAGCATTTT
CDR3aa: CSASRQGNQPQHF

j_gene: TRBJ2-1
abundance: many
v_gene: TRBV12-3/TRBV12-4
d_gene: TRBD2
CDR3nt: TGTGCCAGCACCCTATGGTATCTAGCGGGGCCTCACAATGAGCAGTTCTTC
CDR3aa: CASTLWYLAGPHNEQFF

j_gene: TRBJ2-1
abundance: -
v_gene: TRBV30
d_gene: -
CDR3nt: TGTGCCTGGAGCCGTCTCGATTCGGGATGGTTGTTCTTC
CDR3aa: CAWSRLDSGWLFF

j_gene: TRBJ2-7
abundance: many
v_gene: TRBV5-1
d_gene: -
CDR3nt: TGCGCCAGCAGCTTGGTACAGGGCACCTACGAGCAGTACTTC
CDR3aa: CASSLVQGTYEQYF

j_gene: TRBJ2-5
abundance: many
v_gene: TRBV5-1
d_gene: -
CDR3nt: TGCGCCAGCAGCTTGGCACAGGTGGGGGAGACCCAGTACTTC
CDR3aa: CASSLAQVGETQYF

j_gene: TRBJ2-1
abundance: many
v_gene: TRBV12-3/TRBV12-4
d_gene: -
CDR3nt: TGTGCCAGCAGCCAGGGCAATGAGCAGTTCTTC
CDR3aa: CASSQGNEQFF

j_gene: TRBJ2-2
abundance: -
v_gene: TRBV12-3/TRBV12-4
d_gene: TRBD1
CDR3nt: TGTGCCAGCAGCCCTTCCAGGGGGCGCAGCACCGGGGAGCTGTTTTTT
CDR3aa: CASSPSRGRSTGELFF

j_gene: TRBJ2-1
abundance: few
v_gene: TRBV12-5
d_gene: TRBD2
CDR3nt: TGTGCTAGTGGTCCCCGACTAGCGGGAGATACCTACAATGAGCAGTTCTTC
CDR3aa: CASGPRLAGDTYNEQFF

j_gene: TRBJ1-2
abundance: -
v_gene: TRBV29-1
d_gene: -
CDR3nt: TGCAGCGTGATGATCGGAGTGGGAGGCTACACCTTC
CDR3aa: CSVMIGVGGYTF

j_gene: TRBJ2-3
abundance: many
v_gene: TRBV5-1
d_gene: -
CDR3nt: TGCGCCAGCAGTCATCCCTCTAGTATGACAGATACGCAGTATTTT
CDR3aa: CASSHPSSMTDTQYF

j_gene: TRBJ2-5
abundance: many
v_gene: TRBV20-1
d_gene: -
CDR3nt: TGCAGTGCTGCCAAACCTCCCCAAGAGACCCAGTACTTC
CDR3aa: CSAAKPPQETQYF

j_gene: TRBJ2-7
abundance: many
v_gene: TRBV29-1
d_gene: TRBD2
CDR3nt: TGCAGCGTAGCCGGGACTAGCGGCACCTACGAGCAGTACTTC
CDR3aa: CSVAGTSGTYEQYF

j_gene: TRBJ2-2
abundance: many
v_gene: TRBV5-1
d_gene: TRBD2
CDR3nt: TGCGCCAGCAGCCCCCGGACTAGCGGGAGGGCCGGGACCGGGGAGCTGTTTTTT
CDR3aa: CASSPRTSGRAGTGELFF

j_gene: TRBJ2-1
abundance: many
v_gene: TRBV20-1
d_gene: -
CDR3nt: TGCAGTGCTCCCCGGGCGGGGGCTAATGAGCAGTTCTTC
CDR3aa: CSAPRAGANEQFF

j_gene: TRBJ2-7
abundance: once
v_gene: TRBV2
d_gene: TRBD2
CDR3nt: TGTGCCAGCAGCAAAACGGTCCTAGCGGGGTCCTACGAGCAGTACTTC
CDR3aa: CASSKTVLAGSYEQYF

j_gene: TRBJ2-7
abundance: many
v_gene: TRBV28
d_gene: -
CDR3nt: TGTGCCAGCAGTTTATCGGCAGGGAGGACACCCTACGAGCAGTACTTC
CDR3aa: CASSLSAGRTPYEQYF

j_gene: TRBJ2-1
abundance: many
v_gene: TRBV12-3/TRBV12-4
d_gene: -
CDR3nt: TGTGCCAGCAGCCCGACTAGAAACAATGAGCAGTTCTTC
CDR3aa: CASSPTRNNEQFF

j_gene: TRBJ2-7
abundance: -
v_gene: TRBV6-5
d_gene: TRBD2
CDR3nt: TGTGCCAGCAGTTACTCCAGGCGGGAGGGGGGGGAGCAGTACTTC
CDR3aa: CASSYSRREGGEQYF

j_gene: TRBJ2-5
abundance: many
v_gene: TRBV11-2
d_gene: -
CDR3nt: TGTGCCAGCGGGGGTACGGGGACCCAGTACTTC
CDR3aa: CASGGTGTQYF

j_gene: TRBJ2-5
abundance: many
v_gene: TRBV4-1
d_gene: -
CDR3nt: TGCGCCAGCAGCCAAGGGGGTGTTGCGCTGAGCGGGGAGACCCAGTACTTC
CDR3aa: CASSQGGVALSGETQYF

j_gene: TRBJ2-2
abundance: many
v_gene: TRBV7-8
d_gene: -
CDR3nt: TGTGCCAGCAGCTTCAGAGAACAGGCCGGGGAGCTGTTTTTT
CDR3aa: CASSFREQAGELFF

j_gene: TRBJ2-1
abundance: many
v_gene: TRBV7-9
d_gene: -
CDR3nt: TGTGCCAGCAGGAGTATGAGGACTCAGAATGAGCAGTTCTTC
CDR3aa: CASRSMRTQNEQFF

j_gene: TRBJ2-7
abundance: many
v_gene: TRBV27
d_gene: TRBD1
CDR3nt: TGTGCCAGCAGTTTTAAGGTAGGACAGGTCTACGAGCAGTACTTC
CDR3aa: CASSFKVGQVYEQYF